These 20 T cell receptor beta chains came from one sample sequenced in a study of identical twins. TCRdb recomputed calls from the 5' RACE reads with MiXCR, one row per CDR3 protein. The data show around 1.7 million distinct CDR3 sequences, around 33% seen once. Material for sequencing was cord blood. The receptor set was obtained from a newborn girl in good health.

J is TRBJ2-1 and V is TRBV3-1, with 7 bases identical to TRBD2. The CDR3 consists of 14 residues. Trimming removed 1 base from V and 10 bases from J; junction bases left unmatched: 7. Germline loops: CDR1 LGHDT, CDR2 YNNKEL (reference sequence). The chain's CDR3 is CASSQVRGRSEQFF. The CDR3 DNA sequence: TGTGCCAGCAGCCAAGTGCGGGGGAGAAGCGAGCAGTTCTTC.

This sequence joins TRBV5-1 and TRBJ2-3; D not resolved. The CDR3 runs 14 residues. Germline CDR1 SGHRS, CDR2 YFSETQ. Trimming removed 1 base from V and 5 bases from J, with 11 bases in between. The chain's CDR3 is CASSLPGWGDTQYF. The CDR3 region has the DNA TGCGCCAGCAGCTTGCCAGGTTGGGGAGATACGCAGTATTTT.

This clonotype was found many times. The genes are TRBV20-1 and TRBJ2-3, with 16 positions matching TRBD2. CDR3 length equals 24 residues. CDR1 is DFQATT, CDR2 SNEGSKA, per germline (reference sequence). The V gene end was trimmed by 0 bases and the J gene end by 2 bases; junction bases not matched to a gene: 23. CDR3 nucleotide sequence: TGCAGTGCTAGAGATATAGGCCCCGGGACTAGCGGGAGGGCCTTTTCTGGCACCACAGATACGCAGTATTTT. Translated: CSARDIGPGTSGRAFSGTTDTQYF.

The J gene is TRBJ1-6, the V gene TRBV20-1, with D perhaps TRBD1 (5 bases). The CDR3 has 14 amino acids. The V gene's germline CDR1 is DFQATT and CDR2 SNEGSKA (reference sequence). V shed 2 bases and J shed 8 bases, with 13 bases lying between them. The CDR3 DNA is TGCAGTGCTAGAAGACGGGGGGGGTATTCACCCCTCCACTTT. The encoded protein is CSARRRGGYSPLHF.

The J gene is TRBJ2-3, the V gene TRBV5-1; the D gene is possibly TRBD1 (6 bases). Germline V lookup: CDR1 SGHRS, CDR2 YFSETQ. Trimming left V 2 bases short and J 5 bases short, with 15 bases between. This CDR3 is built from 15 residues. CDR3 amino acids: CASSFYRVSRDTQYF. For the CDR3, the DNA is TGCGCCAGCAGCTTCTACAGGGTATCCCGAGATACGCAGTATTTT.

This clonotype was counted only a few times. The chain links TRBV7-2 to TRBJ1-5; no definite D call. V lost 5 bases and J 6 bases, leaving 8 bases between the germline ends. The germline CDR1 and CDR2 sequences are SGHTA and FQGNSA. The CDR3 runs 12 residues. The chain's CDR3 is CASSDPFQPQHF. For the CDR3, the DNA is TGTGCCAGCAGCGATCCGTTTCAGCCCCAGCATTTT.

This chain connects TRBV20-1 to TRBJ2-5; D is ambiguous. This CDR3 has 14 residues. The V gene lost 5 bases and the J gene lost 4 bases, with 17 bases spanning the gap. Germline CDR1 and CDR2: DFQATT and SNEGSKA (reference sequence). The CDR3 bases are TGCAGTGCTTATTATGGCAGTTGGGGAGAGACCCAGTACTTC. Protein: CSAYYGSWGETQYF.

CDR3 region: CASSLGGQGGGYTF. In DNA, the CDR3 is TGTGCCAGCAGCTTAGGGGGCCAGGGTGGCGGCTACACCTTC. The rearrangement uses TRBV7-9 and TRBJ1-2, with a tentative D call TRBD1 (5 bases). CDR1 and CDR2 (germline): SEHNR, FQNEAQ (reference sequence). The CDR3 spans 14 residues. V was cut by 1 base and J by 8 bases, with 14 bases left in between.

This chain links TRBV20-1 with TRBJ1-2; D is undetermined. The V and J ends lost 7 bases and 5 bases respectively, with 5 bases between them. From germline, CDR1 is DFQATT and CDR2 SNEGSKA (reference sequence). The CDR3 consists of 9 residues. For the CDR3, the DNA is TGCAGTGTGATTTATGGCTACACCTTC. As protein: CSVIYGYTF.

The sample holds a few counts of this clonotype. The rearrangement uses TRBV6-6 and TRBJ1-2, with 10 bases fitting TRBD1. The CDR3 covers 15 residues. CDR1 and CDR2 from the germline V gene are MNHNY and SVGAGI (reference sequence). J lost 2 bases, V lost 6 bases, and 6 bases had no gene match. The CDR3 reads CASSYGTGENYGYTF. CDR3 nucleotide sequence: TGTGCCAGCAGCTATGGGACAGGGGAGAACTATGGCTACACCTTC.

This rearrangement joins TRBV12-3 or TRBV12-4 to TRBJ2-1; 7 bases match TRBD2. The J call may be incorrect, as the DNA end agrees better with TRBJ2-7. The CDR3 runs 16 residues. This CDR3 is CASRPTAGLIYNEQYF. The CDR3 bases are TGTGCCAGCAGGCCCACAGCGGGACTGATCTACAATGAGCAGTACTTC.

This clonotype has a handful of counts. The chain's CDR3 is CASRGVGELFF. The CDR3, as DNA: TGTGCCAGCAGGGGGGTCGGGGAGCTGTTTTTT. The V and J genes are TRBV2 and TRBJ2-2; D is possibly TRBD1 or TRBD2 (5 bases each). The length of the CDR3 is 11 residues. Between the trimmed V and J ends, which lost 6 bases and 7 bases, there was a span of 6 bases. CDR1 is SNHLY and CDR2 is FYNNEI in the germline V gene.

The chain uses TRBV4-1 and TRBJ1-6; the D gene is possibly TRBD1 (6 bases). The germline CDR1 and CDR2 sequences are MGHRA and YSYEKL. V was cut by 0 bases and J by 3 bases, with 9 bases left in between. CDR3 length: 16 amino acids. The CDR3 coding sequence is TGCGCCAGCAGCCAAGAGAAGGGGGGCTATAATTCACCCCTCCACTTT. Protein: CASSQEKGGYNSPLHF.

CDR3 in DNA: TGTGCCAGCAGCTTAGGAGGGACAGCCATGAACACTGAAGCTTTCTTT. Its translation: CASSLGGTAMNTEAFF. The rearrangement links TRBV7-6 to TRBJ1-1, with 7 bases aligning to TRBD1. V shed 1 base and J 0 bases; nucleotides not matched to a gene: 5. The CDR3 covers 16 residues. The germline CDR1 and CDR2 sequences are SGHVS and FNYEAQ.

The rearrangement joins TRBV20-1 to TRBJ2-5; TRBD2 matches at 10 bases. Germline V gives CDR1 DFQATT, CDR2 SNEGSKA (reference sequence). This CDR3 contains 16 residues. Trimming removed 0 bases from V and 3 bases from J; junction bases left unmatched: 7. The chain's CDR3 is CSARDQLAGTEETQYF. As DNA, the CDR3 is TGCAGTGCTAGAGATCAACTAGCGGGGACGGAAGAGACCCAGTACTTC.

The chain links TRBV25-1 to TRBJ1-5; a weak D match, TRBD1 (5 bases). Germline CDR1 and CDR2: MGHDK and SYGVNS. The V gene lost 3 bases and the J gene lost 5 bases, with 14 bases spanning the gap. The CDR3 length is 15 residues. The CDR3 here is CASSDWGEVDQPQHF. CDR3 sequence (DNA): TGTGCCAGCAGTGATTGGGGGGAAGTGGATCAGCCCCAGCATTTT. Full variable domain (outside the CDR3, taken from reference TRBV25-1 and TRBJ1-5): EADIYQTPRYLVIGTGKKITLECSQTMGHDKMYWYQQDPGMELHLIHYSYGVNSTEKGDLSSESTVSRIRTEHFPLTLESARPSHTSQYLCASSDWGEVDQPQHFGDGTRLSIL.

The rearrangement uses TRBV30 and TRBJ2-3; 7 bases map to TRBD1. Germline values: CDR1 GTSNPN, CDR2 SVGIG (reference sequence). The CDR3 totals 14 residues. The junction had 10 bases not matched to a gene; V was cut back by 6 bases and J by 4 bases. This CDR3 is CACSQGFGADTQYF. The CDR3 DNA is TGTGCCTGCTCACAGGGGTTTGGAGCAGATACGCAGTATTTT.

The rearrangement uses TRBV10-3 and TRBJ1-2; a possible D gene is TRBD1 (5 bases). Germline-derived CDR1 and CDR2 are ENHRY and SYGVKD. Trimming cost V 1 base and J 3 bases, with 12 bases left between them. The CDR3 consists of 15 residues. The CDR3 region is CAISEWGVSDYGYTF. The CDR3 nucleotides are TGTGCCATCAGTGAGTGGGGGGTCTCGGACTATGGCTACACCTTC.

In DNA, the CDR3 is TGCAGCACGAGACCCAGATTAGGGGGCCTGAACACTGAAGCTTTCTTT. Amino acids: CSTRPRLGGLNTEAFF. The chain has TRBV20-1 and TRBJ1-1; 7 bases map to TRBD1. Germline CDR1 DFQATT, CDR2 SNEGSKA (reference sequence). CDR3 length: 16 residues.

This clonotype has a handful of counts. The J gene is TRBJ1-2, the V gene TRBV27; TRBD1 might be the D (5 bases). The CDR3 spans 15 residues. Trimming removed 6 bases at V and 6 bases at J, with 20 bases between. Germline V lookup: CDR1 MNHEY, CDR2 SMNVEV (reference sequence). CDR3 amino acids: CASSSVGGRENGYTF. CDR3 in DNA: TGTGCCAGCAGCTCGGTTGGGGGGAGAGAGAATGGCTACACCTTC.